The clone carrying this T cell receptor (beta chain) has only a few counts. Its antigen is undetermined. The germline V gene encodes CDR1 SGHKS and CDR2 YYEKEE (reference sequence). The CDR3 sequence is 14 residues long. Germline trimming cut 5 bases from V and 7 bases from J; bases unmatched to any gene: 8. Profiling relied on immunoSEQ multiplex PCR, and the TCRdb table lists in-frame clones only, not all of them. The sample has about 94,000 clones, roughly nine tenths seen once. The source of the sample is a study of graft-versus-host responses after intestinal transplantation. In the study overall: Recipients got multivisceral, liver-intestinal, or isolated intestinal transplants. Recipients uniformly received anti-thymocyte globulin induction, followed by tacrolimus and steroids for approximately 3 years.

Findings of the study overall: There were GvH clones found in recipient marrow, and some of them appeared first in ileum or blood. An association linked early post-transplant HvG declines with peak circulating GvH clone levels.

The J gene is TRBJ2-7, the V gene TRBV5-5; 11 bases fit TRBD2. This sequence originates from a human donor who received an intestinal transplant. This sample comprised unstimulated CD8+ T cells sorted from spleen or lymph node cells, obtained before intestinal transplant. In nucleotides, the CDR3 is TGTGCCAGCAGACCGGGACTAGCGGTTCTTGAGCAGTACTTC. Residues: CASRPGLAVLEQYF.